This T cell receptor beta chain stems from a study of blood T cell repertoires in COVID-19. As for the study in general: Sample material is recorded as cDNA or gDNA derived from T cells, B-cell-depleted T cells, or PBMCs.

How the authors handled the data: By means of reference gene primer amplification, nucleated cell counts were estimated. Measured with immunoSEQ multiplex PCR; TCRdb has only the in-frame clones, and not every one. V, J and clone size were drawn from that table, and D and trimming were deduced from the DNA. The table lists about 49,000 clones, 80% to 90% of them singletons, with 2% to 2.5% in the top ten. The Seattle site enrolled patients during active infection and followed them longitudinally. The CDR3 extends over 15 amino acids. Germline V gene sequence: CDR1 MNHEY, CDR2 SVGAGI. J lost 2 bases, V lost 2 bases, and 3 bases had no gene match.

The receptor comes from a woman of 80 years or more with COVID-19, enrolled during active disease. The V gene is TRBV6-5, the J gene TRBJ2-5; TRBD2 matches at 9 bases. Source material: peripheral blood. CDR3 DNA sequence: TGTGCCAGCAGTTACACGACTAGCGGTCAAGAGACCCAGTACTTC. Translating it yields CASSYTTSGQETQYF.